The entry below gives a single T cell receptor (beta chain) sequence along with its context. TCRdb reprocessed the 5' RACE reads with MiXCR, giving one entry per CDR3 protein. Of tens of thousands of distinct CDR3 sequences listed, about a sixth were seen once; the top ten hold around 12%. The data are from a study of early T cells in non-severe SARS-CoV-2 infection. Germline CDR1 reads SGHVS; CDR2 reads FNYEAQ. V trimming: 5 bases; J trimming: 5 bases; junction bases outside the gene matches: 6. This CDR3 spans 14 amino acids. This TCR was sampled from an adult who was a healthcare worker with PCR-confirmed SARS-CoV-2 infection or an uninfected control (not recorded which). The chain is built from TRBV7-6 and TRBJ2-5; 9 bases agree with TRBD2. The sample consisted of whole blood. CDR3 sequence: CASSRREGQETQYF. The CDR3 region has the DNA TGTGCCAGCAGCCGGCGGGAGGGCCAGGAGACCCAGTACTTC.